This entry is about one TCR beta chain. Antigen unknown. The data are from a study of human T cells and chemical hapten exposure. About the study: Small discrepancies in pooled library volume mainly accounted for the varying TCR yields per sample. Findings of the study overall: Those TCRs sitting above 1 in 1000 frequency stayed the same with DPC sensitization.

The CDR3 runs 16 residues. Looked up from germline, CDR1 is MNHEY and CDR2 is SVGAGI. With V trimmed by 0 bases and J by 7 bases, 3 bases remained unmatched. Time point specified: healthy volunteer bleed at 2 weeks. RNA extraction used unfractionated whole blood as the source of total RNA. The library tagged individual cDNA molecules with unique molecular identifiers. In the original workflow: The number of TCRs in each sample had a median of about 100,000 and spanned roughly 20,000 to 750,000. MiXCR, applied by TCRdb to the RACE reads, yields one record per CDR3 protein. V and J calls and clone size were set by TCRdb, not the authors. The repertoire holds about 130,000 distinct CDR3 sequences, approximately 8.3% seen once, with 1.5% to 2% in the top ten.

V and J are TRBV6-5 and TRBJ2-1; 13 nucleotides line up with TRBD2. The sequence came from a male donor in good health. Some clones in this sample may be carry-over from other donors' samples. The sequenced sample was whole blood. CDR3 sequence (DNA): TGTGCCAGCAGTTACTCGGGACTAGCGGGGACTAATGAGCAGTTCTTC. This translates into CASSYSGLAGTNEQFF.